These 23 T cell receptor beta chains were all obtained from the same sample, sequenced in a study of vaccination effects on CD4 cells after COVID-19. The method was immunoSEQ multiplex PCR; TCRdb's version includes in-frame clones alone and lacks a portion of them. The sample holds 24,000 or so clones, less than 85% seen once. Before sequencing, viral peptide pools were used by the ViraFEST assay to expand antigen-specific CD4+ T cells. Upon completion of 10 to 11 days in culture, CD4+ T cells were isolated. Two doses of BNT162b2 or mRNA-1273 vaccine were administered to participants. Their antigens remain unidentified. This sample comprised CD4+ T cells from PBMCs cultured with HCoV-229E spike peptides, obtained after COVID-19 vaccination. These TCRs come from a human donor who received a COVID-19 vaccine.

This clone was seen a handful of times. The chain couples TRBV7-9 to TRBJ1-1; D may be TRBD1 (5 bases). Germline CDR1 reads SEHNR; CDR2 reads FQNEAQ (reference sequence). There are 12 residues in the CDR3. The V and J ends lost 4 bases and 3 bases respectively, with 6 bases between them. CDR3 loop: CASSWDDTEAFF. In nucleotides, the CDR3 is TGTGCCAGCAGCTGGGACGACACTGAAGCTTTCTTT.

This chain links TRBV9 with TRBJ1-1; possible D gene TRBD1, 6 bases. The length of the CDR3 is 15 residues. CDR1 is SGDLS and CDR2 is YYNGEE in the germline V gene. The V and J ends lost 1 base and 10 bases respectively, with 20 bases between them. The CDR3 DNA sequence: TGTGCCAGCAGCGTAAACACACAGGGTCCTGCAGGAGCTTTCTTT. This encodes CASSVNTQGPAGAFF.

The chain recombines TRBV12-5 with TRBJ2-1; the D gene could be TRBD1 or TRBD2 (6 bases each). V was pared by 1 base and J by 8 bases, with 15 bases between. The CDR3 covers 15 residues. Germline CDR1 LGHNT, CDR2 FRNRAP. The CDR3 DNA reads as TGTGCTAGTGGTTTGGGGGGGGCTACAGGGTATGAGCAGTTCTTC. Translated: CASGLGGATGYEQFF.

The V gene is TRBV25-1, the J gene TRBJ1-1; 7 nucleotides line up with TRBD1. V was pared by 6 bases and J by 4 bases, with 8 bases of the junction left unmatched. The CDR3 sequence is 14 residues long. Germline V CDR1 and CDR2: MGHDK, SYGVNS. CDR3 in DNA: TGTGCCAGCAGGGCAGCAGGGGGGGCCACTGAAGCTTTCTTT. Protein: CASRAAGGATEAFF.

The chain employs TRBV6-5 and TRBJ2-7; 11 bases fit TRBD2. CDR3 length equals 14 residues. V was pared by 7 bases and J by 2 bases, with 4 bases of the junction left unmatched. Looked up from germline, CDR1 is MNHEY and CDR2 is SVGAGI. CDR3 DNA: TGTGCCAGCATAGTAGCGGGAGGGCCCTACGAGCAGTACTTC. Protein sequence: CASIVAGGPYEQYF.

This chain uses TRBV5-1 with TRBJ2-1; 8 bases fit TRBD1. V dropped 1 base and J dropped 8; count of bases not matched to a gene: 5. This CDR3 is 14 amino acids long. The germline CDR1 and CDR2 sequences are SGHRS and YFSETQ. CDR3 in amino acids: CASSLRTGKDEQFF. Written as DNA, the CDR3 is TGCGCCAGCAGCTTGAGGACAGGGAAAGATGAGCAGTTCTTC.

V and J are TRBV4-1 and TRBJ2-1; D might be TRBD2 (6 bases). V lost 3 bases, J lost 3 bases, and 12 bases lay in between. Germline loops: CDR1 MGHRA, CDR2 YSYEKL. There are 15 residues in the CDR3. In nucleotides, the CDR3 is TGCGCCAGCAGCCAGGTTGGCGGGGACTACAATGAGCAGTTCTTC. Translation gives CASSQVGGDYNEQFF.

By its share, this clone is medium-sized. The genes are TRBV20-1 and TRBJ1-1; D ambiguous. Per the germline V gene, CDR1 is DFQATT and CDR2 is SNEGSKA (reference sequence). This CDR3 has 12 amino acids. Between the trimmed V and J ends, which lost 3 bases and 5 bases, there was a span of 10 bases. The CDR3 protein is CSASTVGTEAFF. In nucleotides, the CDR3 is TGCAGTGCTAGTACGGTGGGGACTGAAGCTTTCTTT.

CDR3 nucleotides: TGTGCCAGTACCTGGACAGGGGGCCATGAAAAACTGTTTTTT. It specifies CASTWTGGHEKLFF. This rearrangement joins TRBV19 to TRBJ1-4, with 11 bases identical to TRBD1. The CDR3 is 14 residues long. Looked up from germline, CDR1 is LNHDA and CDR2 is SQIVND (reference sequence). J was trimmed by 6 bases and V by 7 bases; bases with no gene match: 4.

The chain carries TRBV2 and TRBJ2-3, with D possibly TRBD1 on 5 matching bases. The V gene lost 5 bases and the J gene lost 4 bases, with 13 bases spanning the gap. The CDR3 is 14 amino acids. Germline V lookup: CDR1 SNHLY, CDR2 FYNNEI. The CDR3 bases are TGTGCCAGCAGTCGCAGGGAAGGGGCAGATACGCAGTATTTT. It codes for CASSRREGADTQYF.

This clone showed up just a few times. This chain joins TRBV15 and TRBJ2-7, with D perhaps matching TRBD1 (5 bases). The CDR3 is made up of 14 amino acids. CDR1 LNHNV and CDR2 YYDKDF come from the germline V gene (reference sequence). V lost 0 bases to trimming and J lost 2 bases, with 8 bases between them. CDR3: CATSRDPGTYEQYF. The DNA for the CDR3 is TGTGCCACCAGCAGAGACCCAGGGACCTACGAGCAGTACTTC.

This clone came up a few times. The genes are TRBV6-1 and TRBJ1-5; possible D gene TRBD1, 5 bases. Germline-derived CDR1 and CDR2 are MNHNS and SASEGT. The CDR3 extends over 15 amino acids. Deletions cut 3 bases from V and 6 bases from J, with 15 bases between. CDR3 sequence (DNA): TGTGCCAGCAGTGATCGAGGGGATGCGGTTCAGCCCCAGCATTTT. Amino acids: CASSDRGDAVQPQHF.

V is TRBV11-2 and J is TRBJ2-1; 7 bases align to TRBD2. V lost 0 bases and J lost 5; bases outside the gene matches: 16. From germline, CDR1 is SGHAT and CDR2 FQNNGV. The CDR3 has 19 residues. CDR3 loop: CASSLDYFPDGTINNEQFF. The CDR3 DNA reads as TGTGCCAGCAGCTTAGATTATTTCCCCGACGGGACTATAAACAATGAGCAGTTCTTC.

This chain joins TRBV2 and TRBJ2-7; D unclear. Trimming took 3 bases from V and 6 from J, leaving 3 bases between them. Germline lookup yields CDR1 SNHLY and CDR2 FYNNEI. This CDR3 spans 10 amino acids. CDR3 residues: CASSDFEQYF. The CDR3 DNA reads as TGTGCCAGCAGTGATTTCGAGCAGTACTTC.

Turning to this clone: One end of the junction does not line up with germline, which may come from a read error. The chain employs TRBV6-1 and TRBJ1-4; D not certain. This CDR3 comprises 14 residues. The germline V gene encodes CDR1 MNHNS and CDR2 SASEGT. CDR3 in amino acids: CASIEPGSSEKLFF. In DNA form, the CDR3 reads TGTGCCAGCATTGAACCGGGTTCTAGTGAAAAACTGTTTTTT.

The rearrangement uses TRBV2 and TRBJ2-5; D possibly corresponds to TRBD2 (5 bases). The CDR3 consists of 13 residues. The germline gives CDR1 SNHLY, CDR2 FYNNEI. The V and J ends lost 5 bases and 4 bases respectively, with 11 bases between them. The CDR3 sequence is CASSQWERETQYF. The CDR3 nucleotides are TGTGCCAGCAGTCAATGGGAGAGAGAGACCCAGTACTTC.

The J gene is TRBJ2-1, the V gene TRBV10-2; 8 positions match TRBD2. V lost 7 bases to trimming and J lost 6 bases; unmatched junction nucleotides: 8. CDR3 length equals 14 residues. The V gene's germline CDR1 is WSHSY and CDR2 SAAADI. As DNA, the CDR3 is TGCGCCAGCAAAAGGCGGGAGGCTGGCAATGAGCAGTTCTTC. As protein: CASKRREAGNEQFF.

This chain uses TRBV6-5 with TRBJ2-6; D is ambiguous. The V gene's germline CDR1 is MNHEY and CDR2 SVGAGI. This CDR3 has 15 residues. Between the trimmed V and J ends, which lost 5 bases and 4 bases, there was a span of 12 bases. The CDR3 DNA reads TGTGCCAGCAGTCTTCAGTTTCCCGGGGCCAACGTCCTGACTTTC. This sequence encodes CASSLQFPGANVLTF.

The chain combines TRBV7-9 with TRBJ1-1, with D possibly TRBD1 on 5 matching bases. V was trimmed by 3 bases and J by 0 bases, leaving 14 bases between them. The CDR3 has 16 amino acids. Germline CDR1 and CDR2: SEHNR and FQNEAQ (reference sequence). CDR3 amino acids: CASSFLTGSVNTEAFF. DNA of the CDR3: TGTGCCAGCAGCTTTTTAACAGGCTCAGTGAACACTGAAGCTTTCTTT.

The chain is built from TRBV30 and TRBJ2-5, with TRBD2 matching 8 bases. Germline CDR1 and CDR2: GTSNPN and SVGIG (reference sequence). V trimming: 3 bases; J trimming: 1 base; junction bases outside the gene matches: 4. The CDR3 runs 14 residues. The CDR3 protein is CAWSWAGGQETQYF. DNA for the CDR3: TGTGCCTGGAGCTGGGCGGGGGGCCAAGAGACCCAGTACTTC.

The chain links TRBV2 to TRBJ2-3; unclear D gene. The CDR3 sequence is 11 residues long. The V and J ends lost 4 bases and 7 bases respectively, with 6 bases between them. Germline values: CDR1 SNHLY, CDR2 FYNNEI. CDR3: CASSVGNTQYF. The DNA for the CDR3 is TGTGCCAGCAGTGTGGGGAATACGCAGTATTTT.

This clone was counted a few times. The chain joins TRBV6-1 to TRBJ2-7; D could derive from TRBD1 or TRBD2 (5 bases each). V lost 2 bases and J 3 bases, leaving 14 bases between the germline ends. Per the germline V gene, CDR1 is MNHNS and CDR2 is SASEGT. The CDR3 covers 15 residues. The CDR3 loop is CASSESKGPFYEQYF. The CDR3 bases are TGTGCCAGCAGTGAATCTAAGGGACCCTTCTACGAGCAGTACTTC.

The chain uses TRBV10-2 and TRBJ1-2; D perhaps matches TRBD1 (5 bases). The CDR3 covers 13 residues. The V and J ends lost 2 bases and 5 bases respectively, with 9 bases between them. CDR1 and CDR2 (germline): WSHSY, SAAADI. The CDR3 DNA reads TGCGCCAGCAGTGAGACGACAGCTTATGGCTACACCTTC. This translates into CASSETTAYGYTF.